These 28 T cell receptor beta chains came from one sample sequenced in a study of shared clonotypes between healthy human individuals. Terminally differentiated effector memory CD45RA+ cells were excluded from the naive CD8 cells, which were CD45RO-negative and positively selected for CCR7. The assay was immunoSEQ multiplex PCR, and TCRdb's table has in-frame clones only and misses some. The table has approximately 2,200,000 clones, 85% to 95% seen once. The sample taken for sequencing was naive CD8+ T cells from PBMCs. The receptor set was obtained from a man aged 18 to 30 in good health. Some clones in this sample may be carry-over from other donors' samples.

The CDR3 region has the DNA TGTGCCAGCAGTTTATGGGTAGGCGGGGAGCTGTTTTTT. It codes for CASSLWVGGELFF. The chain couples TRBV27 to TRBJ2-2; D not certain. This CDR3 has 13 residues. The V and J ends lost 1 base and 7 bases respectively, with 7 bases between them. Germline values: CDR1 MNHEY, CDR2 SMNVEV (reference sequence).

This clone has just a few counts. The V and J genes are TRBV7-3 and TRBJ2-2; 7 bases are shared with TRBD1. The CDR3 contains 16 residues. Germline values: CDR1 SGHTA, CDR2 FQGTGA. The ends lost 1 base at V and 0 bases at J; junction bases unmatched: 2. CDR3 residues: CASSLRTGPNTGELFF. CDR3 DNA sequence: TGTGCCAGCAGCTTAAGGACAGGACCGAACACCGGGGAGCTGTTTTTT. The full variable domain, in which reference TRBV7-3 and TRBJ2-2 provide the parts outside the CDR3, is GAGVSQTPSNKVTEKGKYVELRCDPISGHTALYWYRQSLGQGPEFLIYFQGTGAADDSGLPNDRFFAVRPEGSVSTLKIQRTERGDSAVYLCASSLRTGPNTGELFFGEGSRLTVL.

This clone was picked up one time. The V gene is TRBV9, the J gene TRBJ2-1, with TRBD2 matching over 8 bases. Trimming cost V 3 bases and J 9 bases; bases outside gene matches: 11. Looked up from germline, CDR1 is SGDLS and CDR2 is YYNGEE. The length of the CDR3 is 15 residues. The CDR3 is CASSATLGLVGEQFF. CDR3 DNA sequence: TGTGCCAGCAGCGCGACCCTGGGACTAGTCGGTGAGCAGTTCTTC.

With respect to this clone: Other nucleotide sequences from this sample produce the same CDR3. The chain joins TRBV5-1 to TRBJ2-7; no definite D call. V was pared by 0 bases and J by 1 base, with 8 bases between. The CDR3 is made up of 14 amino acids. The germline CDR1 and CDR2 sequences are SGHRS and YFSETQ. The CDR3 reads CASSLEPHSYEQYF. The CDR3 region has the DNA TGCGCCAGCAGCTTGGAGCCGCATTCCTACGAGCAGTACTTC.

The table lists this clone with a few counts. This chain joins TRBV28 and TRBJ2-1, with D unclear. CDR3 length: 11 amino acids. CDR1 and CDR2 from the germline V gene are MDHEN and SYDVKM. V lost 5 bases and J 10 bases, leaving 9 bases between the germline ends. The CDR3 bases are TGTGCCAGCAGTCCTAAGTCGGAGCAGTTCTTC. As protein: CASSPKSEQFF.

CDR3 sequence: CASSLGQAYTGELFF. The CDR3 DNA follows: TGTGCCAGCAGCTTGGGACAGGCTTACACCGGGGAGCTGTTTTTT. The genes are TRBV5-6 and TRBJ2-2, with D possibly TRBD1 on 6 matching bases. Trimming removed 0 bases from V and 3 bases from J, with 9 bases in between. Germline V lookup: CDR1 SGHDT, CDR2 YYEEEE. The CDR3 sequence is 15 residues long. Full variable domain (remainder filled in from reference TRBV5-6 and TRBJ2-2): DAGVTQSPTHLIKTRGQQVTLRCSPKSGHDTVSWYQQALGQGPQFIFQYYEEEERQRGNFPDRFSGHQFPNYSSELNVNALLLGDSALYLCASSLGQAYTGELFFGEGSRLTVL.

This rearrangement joins TRBV11-2 to TRBJ2-5, with TRBD1 as a possible D gene (5 bases). V lost 5 bases, J lost 3 bases, and 13 bases lay in between. The CDR3 consists of 14 residues. Germline V gives CDR1 SGHAT, CDR2 FQNNGV. CDR3 DNA sequence: TGTGCCAGCAGCCTATACCCCAGGGAAGAGACCCAGTACTTC. Protein: CASSLYPREETQYF.

Only one count was recorded for this clone. The rearrangement joins TRBV9 to TRBJ1-1; tentative D call: TRBD1 (5 bases). Looked up from germline, CDR1 is SGDLS and CDR2 is YYNGEE. This CDR3 comprises 14 residues. V lost 7 bases, J lost 1 base, and 14 bases lay in between. DNA for the CDR3: TGTGCCAGCCGGGGCGAGGGGACGAACACTGAAGCTTTCTTT. This gives the protein CASRGEGTNTEAFF.

V is TRBV27 and J is TRBJ2-7; 13 bases are shared with TRBD2. The V gene's germline CDR1 is MNHEY and CDR2 SMNVEV (reference sequence). V was pared by 5 bases and J by 4 bases, with 8 bases of the junction left unmatched. There are 16 residues in the CDR3. CDR3 residues: CASSLTSGRARYEQYF. In nucleotides, the CDR3 is TGTGCCAGCAGTCTCACTAGCGGGAGGGCCAGGTACGAGCAGTACTTC.

The V and J genes are TRBV2 and TRBJ2-1; 7 bases map to TRBD1. This CDR3 has 14 amino acids. After removal of 7 bases from V and 4 bases from J, the junction contained 7 bases not matched to a gene. Germline CDR1 and CDR2: SNHLY and FYNNEI. Written as DNA, the CDR3 is TGTGCCAGCACCCCAGCGACAGGGTACAATGAGCAGTTCTTC. Translation: CASTPATGYNEQFF.

J is TRBJ2-3 and V is TRBV5-5, with 9 nucleotides matching TRBD1. Germline-derived CDR1 and CDR2 are SGHKS and YYEKEE (reference sequence). With 4 bases clipped from V and 5 bases from J, the junction kept 14 bases outside the gene matches. The CDR3 is 17 amino acids. The CDR3 loop is CASSTHPRTGVGDTQYF. CDR3 sequence (DNA): TGTGCCAGCAGCACCCACCCTCGGACAGGGGTTGGAGATACGCAGTATTTT.

The rearrangement uses TRBV10-3 and TRBJ2-7; 7 bases are shared with TRBD1. The V segment lost 5 bases and the J segment 4 bases; nucleotides outside the gene matches: 5. Germline-derived CDR1 and CDR2 are ENHRY and SYGVKD. This CDR3 is 13 amino acids long. The CDR3 DNA sequence: TGTGCCATCAGTTACAGGGGACCATACGAGCAGTACTTC. This codes for CAISYRGPYEQYF.

J is TRBJ2-1 and V is TRBV27, with D tentatively TRBD1 or TRBD2 (6 bases each). CDR3 length: 14 residues. V was cut by 5 bases and J by 7 bases, with 15 bases left in between. The germline gives CDR1 MNHEY, CDR2 SMNVEV (reference sequence). CDR3 nucleotide sequence: TGTGCCAGCAGTCCGGCGAGAGGGGGGAATGAGCAGTTCTTC. Translating it yields CASSPARGGNEQFF.

The rearrangement links TRBV19 to TRBJ2-3; TRBD2 agrees at 7 bases. The CDR3 covers 18 residues. Germline CDR1 and CDR2: LNHDA and SQIVND (reference sequence). The trim removed 5 bases at V and 0 bases at J, leaving 14 bases unmatched. CDR3 DNA: TGTGCCAGTAGTGTCCCCCTCTGGGGGAGGGCTAGCACAGATACGCAGTATTTT. The encoded protein is CASSVPLWGRASTDTQYF.

The DNA for the CDR3 is TGTGCCAGTAGTACCGGACACCTAGCCAAAAACATTCAGTACTTC. Protein product: CASSTGHLAKNIQYF. This chain joins TRBV19 and TRBJ2-4; D perhaps matches TRBD1 (5 bases). This CDR3 contains 15 residues. Trimming pared 4 bases from V and 0 bases from J, leaving 10 bases between. Germline CDR1 is LNHDA and CDR2 is SQIVND (reference sequence).

The chain uses TRBV9 and TRBJ2-5; tentatively, D is TRBD2 (5 bases). The V gene lost 4 bases and the J gene lost 2 bases, with 12 bases spanning the gap. There are 14 residues in the CDR3. CDR1 and CDR2 from the germline V gene are SGDLS and YYNGEE. The CDR3 sequence: CASSPGWLQETQYF. CDR3 coding DNA: TGTGCCAGCAGCCCGGGGTGGCTACAAGAGACCCAGTACTTC.

Regarding this clone: This sample also contains other DNA sequences that code for the same CDR3. The V gene is TRBV12-5, the J gene TRBJ2-1; unclear D gene. The CDR3 is made up of 13 amino acids. Trimming stripped 6 bases from V and 7 bases from J, with 13 bases between. CDR1 LGHNT and CDR2 FRNRAP come from the germline V gene. The CDR3 loop is CASGLSGYNEQFF. The CDR3 DNA follows: TGTGCTAGTGGATTGTCGGGCTATAATGAGCAGTTCTTC.

The V gene is TRBV2, the J gene TRBJ2-2; D is uncertain. V lost 8 bases and J lost 4, with 14 bases in between. From germline, CDR1 is SNHLY and CDR2 FYNNEI. The CDR3 has 14 residues. CDR3 bases: TGTGCCAGCGGGTGGGCACCGGGCACCGGGGAGCTGTTTTTT. As protein: CASGWAPGTGELFF.

This chain uses TRBV14 with TRBJ1-2, with a weak D call TRBD1 (6 bases). The germline V gene encodes CDR1 SGHDN and CDR2 FVKESK. This CDR3 is 12 amino acids long. With 5 bases removed from V and 6 bases from J, the gap between germline ends came to 10 bases. CDR3 amino acids: CASSLGQNGYTF. The CDR3 DNA is TGTGCCAGCAGCTTGGGACAAAATGGCTACACCTTC.

DNA for the CDR3: TGTGCCAGCAGTCCCCCCCCCGGGTGGGGGGAGACCCAGTACTTC. This encodes CASSPPPGWGETQYF. The chain joins TRBV28 to TRBJ2-5; D is possibly TRBD1 or TRBD2 (5 bases each). CDR3 length: 15 amino acids. V was cut by 5 bases and J by 5 bases, with 18 bases left in between. Germline loops: CDR1 MDHEN, CDR2 SYDVKM.

This rearrangement joins TRBV28 to TRBJ2-7, with D possibly TRBD2 on 6 matching bases. CDR3 length: 17 residues. Germline V gives CDR1 MDHEN, CDR2 SYDVKM. Between the trimmed V and J ends, which lost 3 bases and 0 bases, there was a span of 18 bases. CDR3 bases: TGTGCCAGCAGTTTTTTTTCCCCCGGCGGGAACTCCTACGAGCAGTACTTC. Its protein is CASSFFSPGGNSYEQYF.

The genes are TRBV5-1 and TRBJ1-2, with TRBD1 matching over 9 bases. J was trimmed by 5 bases and V by 4 bases; bases with no gene match: 9. The length of the CDR3 is 15 residues. CDR1 SGHRS and CDR2 YFSETQ come from the germline V gene. The CDR3 DNA follows: TGCGCCAGCAGCGTAGGACAGGGGCCTTTTTATGGCTACACCTTC. Encoded protein: CASSVGQGPFYGYTF.

V gene TRBV7-9 combines with J gene TRBJ2-7; possibly TRBD1 for D (6 bases). This CDR3 contains 15 residues. Germline V gene lookup returns CDR1 SEHNR and CDR2 FQNEAQ (reference sequence). V gave up 5 bases and J gave up 1 base, with 15 bases separating them. The CDR3 sequence: CASSPSSDRSYEQYF. CDR3 sequence (DNA): TGTGCCAGCAGCCCGTCAAGCGACAGGTCCTACGAGCAGTACTTC.

V gene TRBV14 combines with J gene TRBJ2-7; no firm D call. The ends were cut back, 0 bases at V and 3 bases at J, with 15 bases in the middle. Per germline, CDR1 SGHDN and CDR2 FVKESK. The CDR3 loop spans 16 amino acids. CDR3 DNA: TGTGCCAGCAGCCAAGAACCCCGCTACAGCCACTACGAGCAGTACTTC. Protein product: CASSQEPRYSHYEQYF.

This chain links TRBV2 with TRBJ1-5, with a weak D call TRBD1 (6 bases). Germline loops: CDR1 SNHLY, CDR2 FYNNEI. V was clipped by 2 bases and J by 0 bases, with 8 bases between them. The CDR3 spans 15 residues. This chain's CDR3 is CASSEQGNSNQPQHF. CDR3 DNA: TGTGCCAGCAGTGAACAGGGGAATAGCAATCAGCCCCAGCATTTT. Supplemented by reference TRBV2 and TRBJ1-5, the full variable domain reads EPEVTQTPSHQVTQMGQEVILRCVPISNHLYFYWYRQILGQKVEFLVSFYNNEISEKSEIFDDQFSVERPDGSNFTLKIRSTKLEDSAMYFCASSEQGNSNQPQHFGDGTRLSIL.

The V call is TRBV9, the J call TRBJ2-1; D assignment may be TRBD1 or TRBD2 (5 bases each). V was cut by 4 bases and J by 9 bases, with 14 bases left in between. The CDR3 totals 13 residues. In germline, CDR1 is SGDLS, CDR2 YYNGEE. The CDR3, as DNA: TGTGCCAGCAGCTTGGGTCGGGACCCTGAGCAGTTCTTC. The encoded protein is CASSLGRDPEQFF.

The gene calls are TRBV6-5 and TRBJ1-4; D remains ambiguous. This CDR3 spans 16 amino acids. Germline assignment: CDR1 MNHEY and CDR2 SVGAGI. The V and J ends lost 0 bases and 4 bases respectively, with 12 bases between them. CDR3 sequence: CASSYSLGWGNEKLFF. The DNA for the CDR3 is TGTGCCAGCAGTTACTCGTTGGGGTGGGGTAATGAAAAACTGTTTTTT.

The chain links TRBV30 to TRBJ2-1, with 10 bases fitting TRBD2. Germline V gene data show CDR1 as GTSNPN and CDR2 as SVGIG (reference sequence). The CDR3 runs 13 residues. The trim removed 8 bases at V and 6 bases at J, leaving 7 bases unmatched. The chain's CDR3 is CALAGESSNEQFF. In DNA form, the CDR3 reads TGTGCCCTAGCGGGAGAAAGCTCCAATGAGCAGTTCTTC.